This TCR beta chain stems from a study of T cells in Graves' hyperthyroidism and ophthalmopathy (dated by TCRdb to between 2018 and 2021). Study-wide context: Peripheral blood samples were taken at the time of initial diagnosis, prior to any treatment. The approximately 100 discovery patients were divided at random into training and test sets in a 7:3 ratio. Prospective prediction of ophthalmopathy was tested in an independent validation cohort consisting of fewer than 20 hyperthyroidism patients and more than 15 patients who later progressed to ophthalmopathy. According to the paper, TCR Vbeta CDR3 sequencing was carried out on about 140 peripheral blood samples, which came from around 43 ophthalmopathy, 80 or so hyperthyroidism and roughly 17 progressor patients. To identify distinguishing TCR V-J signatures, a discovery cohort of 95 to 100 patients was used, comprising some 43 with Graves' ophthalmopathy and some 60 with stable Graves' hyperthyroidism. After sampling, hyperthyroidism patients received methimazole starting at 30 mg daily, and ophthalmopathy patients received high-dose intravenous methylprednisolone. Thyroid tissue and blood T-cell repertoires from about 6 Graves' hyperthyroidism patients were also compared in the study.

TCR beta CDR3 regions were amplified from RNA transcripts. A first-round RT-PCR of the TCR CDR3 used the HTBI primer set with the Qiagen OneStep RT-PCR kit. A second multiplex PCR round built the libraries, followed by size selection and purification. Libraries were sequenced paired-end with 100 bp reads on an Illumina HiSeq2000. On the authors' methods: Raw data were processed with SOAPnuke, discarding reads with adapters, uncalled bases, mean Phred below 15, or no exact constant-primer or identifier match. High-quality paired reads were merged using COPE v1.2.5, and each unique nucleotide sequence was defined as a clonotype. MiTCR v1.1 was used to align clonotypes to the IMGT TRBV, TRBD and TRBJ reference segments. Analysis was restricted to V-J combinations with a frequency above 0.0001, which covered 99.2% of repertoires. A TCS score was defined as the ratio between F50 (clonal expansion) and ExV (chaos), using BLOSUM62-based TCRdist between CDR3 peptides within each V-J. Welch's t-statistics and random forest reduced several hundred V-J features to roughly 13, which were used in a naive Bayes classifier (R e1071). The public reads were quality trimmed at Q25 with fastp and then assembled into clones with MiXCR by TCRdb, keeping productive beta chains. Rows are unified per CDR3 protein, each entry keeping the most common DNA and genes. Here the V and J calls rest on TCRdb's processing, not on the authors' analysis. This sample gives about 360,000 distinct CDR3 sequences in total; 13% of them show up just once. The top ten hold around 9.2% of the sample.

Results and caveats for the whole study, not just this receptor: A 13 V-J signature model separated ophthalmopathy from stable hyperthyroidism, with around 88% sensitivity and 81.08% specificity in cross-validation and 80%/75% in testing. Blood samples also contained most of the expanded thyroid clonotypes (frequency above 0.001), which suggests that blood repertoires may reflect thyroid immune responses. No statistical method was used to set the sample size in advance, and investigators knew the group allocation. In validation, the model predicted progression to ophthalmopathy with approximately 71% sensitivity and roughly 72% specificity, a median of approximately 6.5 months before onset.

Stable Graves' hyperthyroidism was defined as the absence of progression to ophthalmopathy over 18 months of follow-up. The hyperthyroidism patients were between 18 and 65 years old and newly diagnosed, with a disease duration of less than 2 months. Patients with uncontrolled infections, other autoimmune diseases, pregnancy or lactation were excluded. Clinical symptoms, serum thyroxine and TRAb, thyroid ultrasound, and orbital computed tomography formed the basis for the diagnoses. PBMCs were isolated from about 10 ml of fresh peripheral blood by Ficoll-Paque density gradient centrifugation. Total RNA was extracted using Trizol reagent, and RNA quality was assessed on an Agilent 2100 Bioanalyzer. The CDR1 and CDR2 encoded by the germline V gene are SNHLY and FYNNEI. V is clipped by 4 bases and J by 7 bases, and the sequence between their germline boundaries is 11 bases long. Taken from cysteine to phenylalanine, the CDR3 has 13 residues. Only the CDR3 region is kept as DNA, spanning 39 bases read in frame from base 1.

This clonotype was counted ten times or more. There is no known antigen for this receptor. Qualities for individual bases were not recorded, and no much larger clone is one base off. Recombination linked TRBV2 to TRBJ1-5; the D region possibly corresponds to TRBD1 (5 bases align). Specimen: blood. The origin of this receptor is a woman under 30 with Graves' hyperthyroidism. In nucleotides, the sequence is TGTGCCAGCAGTGCCCCTGAGGGGCAGCCCCAGCATTTT. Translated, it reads CASSAPEGQPQHF.